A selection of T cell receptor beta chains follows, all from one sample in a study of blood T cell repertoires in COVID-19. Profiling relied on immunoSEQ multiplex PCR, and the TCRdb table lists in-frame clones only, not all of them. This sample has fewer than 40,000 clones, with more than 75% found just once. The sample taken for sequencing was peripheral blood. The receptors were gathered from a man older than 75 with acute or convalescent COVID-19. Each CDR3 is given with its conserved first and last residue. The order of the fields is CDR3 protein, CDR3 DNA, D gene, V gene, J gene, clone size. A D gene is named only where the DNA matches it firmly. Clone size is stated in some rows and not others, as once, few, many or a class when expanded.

CDR3aa: CASSRPGQGNEQYF; CDR3nt: TGTGCCAGCAGTAGACCGGGACAGGGAAACGAGCAGTACTTC; d_gene: TRBD1; v_gene: TRBV6-6; j_gene: TRBJ2-7; abundance: -
CDR3aa: CATSDSGPTDTQYF; CDR3nt: TGTGCCACCAGTGACTCAGGGCCCACGGATACGCAGTATTTT; d_gene: -; v_gene: TRBV24-1; j_gene: TRBJ2-3; abundance: -
CDR3aa: CASSDGQGYSGANVLTF; CDR3nt: TGTGCCAGCAGTGATGGACAGGGGTACTCTGGGGCCAACGTCCTGACTTTC; d_gene: TRBD1; v_gene: TRBV6-4; j_gene: TRBJ2-6; abundance: -
CDR3aa: CASIPSVGGNTIYF; CDR3nt: TGTGCCAGTATTCCCTCGGTGGGCGGAAACACCATATATTTT; d_gene: -; v_gene: TRBV19; j_gene: TRBJ1-3; abundance: many
CDR3aa: CASSLEYADNYGYTF; CDR3nt: TGTGCCAGCAGCTTAGAGTATGCAGATAACTATGGCTACACCTTC; d_gene: -; v_gene: TRBV7-8; j_gene: TRBJ1-2; abundance: -
CDR3aa: CASSPDWLAGGTSTDTQYF; CDR3nt: TGTGCCAGCAGCCCAGACTGGCTAGCGGGGGGCACTAGCACAGATACGCAGTATTTT; d_gene: TRBD2; v_gene: TRBV4-2; j_gene: TRBJ2-3; abundance: -
CDR3aa: CAWRWGSGRFTDTQYF; CDR3nt: TGTGCCTGGAGATGGGGTAGCGGGAGATTCACAGATACGCAGTATTTT; d_gene: TRBD2; v_gene: TRBV30; j_gene: TRBJ2-3; abundance: -
CDR3aa: CAWSVTRTVFGYTF; CDR3nt: TGTGCCTGGAGTGTAACCCGGACAGTATTTGGCTACACCTTC; d_gene: -; v_gene: TRBV30; j_gene: TRBJ1-2; abundance: -
CDR3aa: CARGLAGGSYEQYF; CDR3nt: TGTGCCAGGGGACTAGCGGGAGGGTCCTACGAGCAGTACTTC; d_gene: TRBD2; v_gene: TRBV2; j_gene: TRBJ2-7; abundance: -
CDR3aa: CASRSDRGGDEQYF; CDR3nt: TGCGCCAGCAGGTCCGACAGGGGGGGAGACGAGCAGTACTTC; d_gene: TRBD1; v_gene: TRBV5-1; j_gene: TRBJ2-7; abundance: -
CDR3aa: CASSSLGRGELFF; CDR3nt: TGCGCCAGCAGCTCTCTGGGGAGGGGGGAGCTGTTTTTT; d_gene: -; v_gene: TRBV5-1; j_gene: TRBJ2-2; abundance: -
CDR3aa: CASSQPLTGHNSPLHF; CDR3nt: TGCGCCAGCAGCCAACCACTAACAGGGCATAATTCACCCCTCCACTTT; d_gene: -; v_gene: TRBV4-1; j_gene: TRBJ1-6; abundance: -
CDR3aa: CSARHGTEAFF; CDR3nt: TGCAGTGCTAGACACGGGACTGAAGCTTTCTTT; d_gene: -; v_gene: TRBV20-1; j_gene: TRBJ1-1; abundance: -
CDR3aa: CASSYFGSGSQETQYF; CDR3nt: TGTGCCAGCAGTTACTTTGGTAGCGGGAGCCAAGAGACCCAGTACTTC; d_gene: TRBD2; v_gene: TRBV6-2/TRBV6-3; j_gene: TRBJ2-5; abundance: -
CDR3aa: CASSVMGAPASNQPQHF; CDR3nt: TGTGCCAGCAGTGTTATGGGGGCCCCCGCCTCAAATCAGCCCCAGCATTTT; d_gene: -; v_gene: TRBV2; j_gene: TRBJ1-5; abundance: -
CDR3aa: CASKGQVGQPQHF; CDR3nt: TGTGCCTCCAAGGGACAGGTAGGACAGCCCCAGCATTTT; d_gene: TRBD1; v_gene: TRBV12-3/TRBV12-4; j_gene: TRBJ1-5; abundance: -
CDR3aa: CASSLTSEYEQYF; CDR3nt: TGCGCCAGCAGCCTAACTAGCGAGTACGAGCAGTACTTC; d_gene: TRBD2; v_gene: TRBV4-3; j_gene: TRBJ2-7; abundance: once
CDR3aa: CASSYTSGNPSYEQYF; CDR3nt: TGTGCCAGCAGTTACACTAGCGGGAACCCCTCTTACGAGCAGTACTTC; d_gene: TRBD2; v_gene: TRBV6-2/TRBV6-3; j_gene: TRBJ2-7; abundance: -
CDR3aa: CASSGLSGTGGLETQYF; CDR3nt: TGTGCCAGCAGCGGTCTCTCCGGGACAGGGGGCTTAGAGACCCAGTACTTC; d_gene: TRBD1; v_gene: TRBV9; j_gene: TRBJ2-5; abundance: -
CDR3aa: CAWTGLNYGYTF; CDR3nt: TGTGCCTGGACAGGGCTTAACTATGGCTACACCTTC; d_gene: -; v_gene: TRBV30; j_gene: TRBJ1-2; abundance: -
CDR3aa: CASSALGQGGNYEQYF; CDR3nt: TGTGCCAGCAGCGCCCTCGGACAGGGGGGAAACTACGAGCAGTACTTC; d_gene: TRBD1; v_gene: TRBV9; j_gene: TRBJ2-7; abundance: -
CDR3aa: CASSGTGFSEQYF; CDR3nt: TGTGCCAGCAGTGGGACAGGGTTTTCCGAGCAGTACTTC; d_gene: TRBD1; v_gene: TRBV6-6; j_gene: TRBJ2-7; abundance: -
CDR3aa: CASSLEGAYIQYF; CDR3nt: TGTGCCAGCAGCTTAGAGGGGGCTTACATTCAGTACTTC; d_gene: TRBD1; v_gene: TRBV7-9; j_gene: TRBJ2-4; abundance: -
CDR3aa: CASSLLGQVNQPQHF; CDR3nt: TGTGCCAGCAGCTTGCTTGGACAGGTCAATCAGCCCCAGCATTTT; d_gene: TRBD1; v_gene: TRBV5-5; j_gene: TRBJ1-5; abundance: few
CDR3aa: CASSQVKAGGPETQYF; CDR3nt: TGTGCCAGCAGCCAAGTAAAAGCGGGAGGGCCGGAGACCCAGTACTTC; d_gene: TRBD2; v_gene: TRBV3-1/TRBV3-2; j_gene: TRBJ2-5; abundance: once
CDR3aa: CASGTAQGSPLHF; CDR3nt: TGTGCCAGCGGGACAGCCCAGGGGTCACCCCTCCACTTT; d_gene: TRBD1; v_gene: TRBV6-5; j_gene: TRBJ1-6; abundance: -
CDR3aa: CAIKGQGAYNEQFF; CDR3nt: TGTGCCATCAAAGGGCAGGGGGCCTACAATGAGCAGTTCTTC; d_gene: TRBD1; v_gene: TRBV10-3; j_gene: TRBJ2-1; abundance: -
CDR3aa: CASSSTFNQPQHF; CDR3nt: TGTGCCAGCAGTTCAACTTTCAATCAGCCCCAGCATTTT; d_gene: -; v_gene: TRBV28; j_gene: TRBJ1-5; abundance: -
CDR3aa: CASSLVGSTEAFF; CDR3nt: TGTGCCAGCAGCTTAGTGGGGAGCACTGAAGCTTTCTTT; d_gene: -; v_gene: TRBV7-3; j_gene: TRBJ1-1; abundance: -
CDR3aa: CASSRAGTAPYEQYF; CDR3nt: TGCGCCAGCAGCCGGGCCGGGACAGCACCCTACGAGCAGTACTTC; d_gene: TRBD1; v_gene: TRBV5-1; j_gene: TRBJ2-7; abundance: -
CDR3aa: CASSSGLAGLTDTQYF; CDR3nt: TGTGCCAGCAGCTCGGGACTAGCGGGCCTCACAGATACGCAGTATTTT; d_gene: TRBD2; v_gene: TRBV7-2; j_gene: TRBJ2-3; abundance: few
CDR3aa: CASSETGLTYEQYF; CDR3nt: TGCGCCAGCAGTGAGACAGGGCTGACCTACGAGCAGTACTTC; d_gene: -; v_gene: TRBV10-2; j_gene: TRBJ2-7; abundance: -
CDR3aa: CASSPGTNLDGYTF; CDR3nt: TGTGCCAGCAGCCCCGGGACAAATTTAGATGGCTACACCTTC; d_gene: -; v_gene: TRBV4-2; j_gene: TRBJ1-2; abundance: -
CDR3aa: CASQLLAGGRDEQFF; CDR3nt: TGTGCCAGCCAGTTACTAGCGGGAGGGCGCGATGAGCAGTTCTTC; d_gene: TRBD2; v_gene: TRBV2; j_gene: TRBJ2-1; abundance: -
CDR3aa: CASSDHRDRGYNEQFF; CDR3nt: TGTGCCAGCAGTGATCACCGGGACAGGGGCTACAATGAGCAGTTCTTC; d_gene: TRBD1; v_gene: TRBV6-1; j_gene: TRBJ2-1; abundance: -